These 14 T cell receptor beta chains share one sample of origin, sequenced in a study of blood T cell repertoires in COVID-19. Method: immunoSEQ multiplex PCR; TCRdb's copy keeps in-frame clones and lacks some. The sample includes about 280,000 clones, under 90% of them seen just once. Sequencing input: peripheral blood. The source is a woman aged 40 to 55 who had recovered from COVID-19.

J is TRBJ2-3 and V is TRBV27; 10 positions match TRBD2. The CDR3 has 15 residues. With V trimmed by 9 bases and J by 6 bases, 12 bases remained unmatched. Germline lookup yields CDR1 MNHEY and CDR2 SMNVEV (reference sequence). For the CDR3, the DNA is TGTGCCAGTAATGAACTAGCGGGAACGATTGATACGCAGTATTTT. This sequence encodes CASNELAGTIDTQYF.

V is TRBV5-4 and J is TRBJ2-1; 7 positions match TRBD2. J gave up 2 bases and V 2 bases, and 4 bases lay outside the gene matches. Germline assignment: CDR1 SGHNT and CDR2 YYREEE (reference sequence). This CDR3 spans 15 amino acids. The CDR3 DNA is TGTGCCAGCAGCTTACCTAGCGGTCCCTACAATGAGCAGTTCTTC. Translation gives CASSLPSGPYNEQFF.

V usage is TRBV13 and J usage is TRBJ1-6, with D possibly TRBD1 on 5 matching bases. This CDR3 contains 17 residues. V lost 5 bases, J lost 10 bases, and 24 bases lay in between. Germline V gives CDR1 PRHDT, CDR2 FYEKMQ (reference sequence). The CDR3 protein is CASSPSGRGMTESPLHF. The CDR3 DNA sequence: TGTGCCAGCAGCCCCAGCGGTCGGGGGATGACCGAATCACCCCTCCACTTT.

The CDR3 DNA follows: TGTGCCTGGGGCGGCGTTTGGGGCGGCTATGGCTACACCTTC. This translates into CAWGGVWGGYGYTF. This chain links TRBV30 with TRBJ1-2, with a possible D match to TRBD1 (5 bases). Germline values: CDR1 GTSNPN, CDR2 SVGIG (reference sequence). The V end lost 5 bases, the J end lost 4 bases, and 17 bases lay between the germline ends. This CDR3 is built from 14 residues.

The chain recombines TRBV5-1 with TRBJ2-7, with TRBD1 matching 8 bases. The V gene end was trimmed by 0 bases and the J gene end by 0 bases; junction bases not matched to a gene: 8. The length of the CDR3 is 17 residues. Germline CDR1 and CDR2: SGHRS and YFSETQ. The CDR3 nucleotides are TGCGCCAGCAGCTTGGGGGAGACAGGGGAGAGCTCCTACGAGCAGTACTTC. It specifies CASSLGETGESSYEQYF.

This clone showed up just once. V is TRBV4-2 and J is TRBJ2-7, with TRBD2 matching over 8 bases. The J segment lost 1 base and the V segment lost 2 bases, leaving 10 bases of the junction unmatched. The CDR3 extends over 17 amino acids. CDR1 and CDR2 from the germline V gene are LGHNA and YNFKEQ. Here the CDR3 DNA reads TGTGCCAGCAGCCAAATAGGTGGAGCGGGAGAGTCCTACGAGCAGTACTTC. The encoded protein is CASSQIGGAGESYEQYF.

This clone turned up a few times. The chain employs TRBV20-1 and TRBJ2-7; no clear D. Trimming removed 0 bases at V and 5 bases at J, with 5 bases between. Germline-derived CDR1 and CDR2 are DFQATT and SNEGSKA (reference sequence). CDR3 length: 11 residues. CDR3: CSARDPNEQYF. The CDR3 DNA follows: TGCAGTGCTAGAGACCCCAACGAGCAGTACTTC.

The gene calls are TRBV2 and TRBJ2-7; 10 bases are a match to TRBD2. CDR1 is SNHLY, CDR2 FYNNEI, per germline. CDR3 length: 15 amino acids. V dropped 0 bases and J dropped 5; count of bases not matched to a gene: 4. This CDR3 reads CASSEALAGAHEQYF. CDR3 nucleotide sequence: TGTGCCAGCAGTGAAGCTCTAGCGGGAGCCCACGAGCAGTACTTC.

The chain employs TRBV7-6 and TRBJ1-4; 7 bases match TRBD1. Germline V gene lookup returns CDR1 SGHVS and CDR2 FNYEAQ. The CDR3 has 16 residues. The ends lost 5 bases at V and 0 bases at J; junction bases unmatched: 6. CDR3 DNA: TGTGCCAGCAGCCCGGGACAGATAACAACTAATGAAAAACTGTTTTTT. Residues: CASSPGQITTNEKLFF.

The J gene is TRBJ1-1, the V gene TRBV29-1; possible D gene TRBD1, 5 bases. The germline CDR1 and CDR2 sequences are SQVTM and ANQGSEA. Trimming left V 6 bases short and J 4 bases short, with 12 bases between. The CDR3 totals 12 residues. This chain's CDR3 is CSVDDSSTEAFF. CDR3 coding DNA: TGCAGCGTAGATGACAGCTCCACTGAAGCTTTCTTT.

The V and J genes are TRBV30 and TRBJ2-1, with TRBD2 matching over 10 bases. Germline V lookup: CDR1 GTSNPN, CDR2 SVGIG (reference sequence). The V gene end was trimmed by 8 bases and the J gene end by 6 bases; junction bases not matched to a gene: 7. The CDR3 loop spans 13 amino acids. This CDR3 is CALEREGGNEQFF. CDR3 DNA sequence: TGTGCCCTGGAGCGGGAGGGGGGCAATGAGCAGTTCTTC.

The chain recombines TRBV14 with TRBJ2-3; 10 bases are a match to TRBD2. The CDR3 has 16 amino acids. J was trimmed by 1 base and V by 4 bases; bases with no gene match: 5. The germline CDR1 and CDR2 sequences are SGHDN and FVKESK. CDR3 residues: CASSPSGGARTDTQYF. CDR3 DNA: TGTGCCAGCAGCCCAAGCGGGGGGGCTCGCACAGATACGCAGTATTTT. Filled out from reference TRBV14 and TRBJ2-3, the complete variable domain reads EAGVTQFPSHSVIEKGQTVTLRCDPISGHDNLYWYRRVMGKEIKFLLHFVKESKQDESGMPNNRFLAERTGGTYSTLKVQPAELEDSGVYFCASSPSGGARTDTQYFGPGTRLTVL.

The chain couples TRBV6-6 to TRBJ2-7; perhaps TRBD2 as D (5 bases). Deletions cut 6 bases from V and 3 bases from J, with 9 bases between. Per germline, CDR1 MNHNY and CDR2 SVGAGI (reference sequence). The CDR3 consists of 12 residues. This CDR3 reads CASSPGSYEQYF. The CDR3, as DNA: TGTGCCAGCAGCCCTGGGAGCTACGAGCAGTACTTC.

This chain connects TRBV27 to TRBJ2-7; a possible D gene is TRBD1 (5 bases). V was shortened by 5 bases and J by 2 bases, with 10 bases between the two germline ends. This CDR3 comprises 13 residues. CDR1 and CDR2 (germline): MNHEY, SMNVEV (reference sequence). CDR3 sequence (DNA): TGTGCCAGCAGTGTAACAGGAGCCTACGAGCAGTACTTC. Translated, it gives CASSVTGAYEQYF.